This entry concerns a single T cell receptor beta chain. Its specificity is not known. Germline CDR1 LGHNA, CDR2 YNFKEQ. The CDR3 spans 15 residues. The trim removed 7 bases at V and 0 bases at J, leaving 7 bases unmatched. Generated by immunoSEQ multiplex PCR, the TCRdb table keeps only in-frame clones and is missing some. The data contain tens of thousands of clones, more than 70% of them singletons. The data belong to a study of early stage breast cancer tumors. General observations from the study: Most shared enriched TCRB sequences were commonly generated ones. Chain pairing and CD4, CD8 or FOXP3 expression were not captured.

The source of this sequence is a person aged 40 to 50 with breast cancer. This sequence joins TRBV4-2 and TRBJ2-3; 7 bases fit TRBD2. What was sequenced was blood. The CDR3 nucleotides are TGTGCCAGCACCCTACAGCGGGGTAGCACAGATACGCAGTATTTT. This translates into CASTLQRGSTDTQYF.